This TCR beta chain originates from a study of T cell responses to AZD1222 COVID-19 vaccine. With respect to this clone: Its specificity is unknown.

Broader study findings: Donor demographics were predominantly white British with a female majority; clonal diversity may be underestimated. Regions left unmutated in variants are reportedly the target of nearly half of spike-specific TCRs. Vaccination with two AZD1222 doses was followed by a rise in Spike-specific TCR breadth and depth.

Clones were sequenced by immunoSEQ multiplex PCR, and TCRdb holds only the in-frame ones, with some missing. This sample has 74,000 or so clones, with around 84% found just once. The ends were cut back, 1 base at V and 8 bases at J, with 15 bases in the middle. The length of the CDR3 is 15 residues. The germline gives CDR1 SEHNR, CDR2 FQNEAQ (reference sequence). The chain uses TRBV7-9 and TRBJ2-1; a possible D gene is TRBD1 (6 bases). The source is an adult in good health. This specimen was peripheral blood, taken on day 0 of AZD1222 vaccination. The CDR3 protein is CASSLVTGWEDEQFF. DNA for the CDR3: TGTGCCAGCAGCTTAGTGACAGGTTGGGAAGATGAGCAGTTCTTC.